This TCR beta chain was observed in a study of cytomegalovirus exposure and HLA in healthy donors. Study results and caveats: TCR clusters originating in the first cohort tended to co-occur in the roughly 120 validation repertoires, according to a later analysis.

Notes on this clone: The target antigen is unknown.

Germline trimming cut 2 bases from V and 5 bases from J; bases unmatched to any gene: 12. Germline CDR1 and CDR2: SGHAT and FQNNGV. This CDR3 region has 18 residues. TCRdb keeps only in-frame clones here, not all; method: immunoSEQ multiplex PCR. In the table there are 150,000 to 200,000 clones, 91% of which are singletons. The chain couples TRBV11-2 to TRBJ2-3; 11 bases align to TRBD2. The TCR was taken from a woman younger than 30 in good health and CMV-seropositive. The sequencing input was PBMCs. The CDR3 bases are TGTGCCAGCAGCTTATTACGGAGTAGCGGGAGGGCCGGAGATACGCAGTATTTT. Amino acid sequence: CASSLLRSSGRAGDTQYF.